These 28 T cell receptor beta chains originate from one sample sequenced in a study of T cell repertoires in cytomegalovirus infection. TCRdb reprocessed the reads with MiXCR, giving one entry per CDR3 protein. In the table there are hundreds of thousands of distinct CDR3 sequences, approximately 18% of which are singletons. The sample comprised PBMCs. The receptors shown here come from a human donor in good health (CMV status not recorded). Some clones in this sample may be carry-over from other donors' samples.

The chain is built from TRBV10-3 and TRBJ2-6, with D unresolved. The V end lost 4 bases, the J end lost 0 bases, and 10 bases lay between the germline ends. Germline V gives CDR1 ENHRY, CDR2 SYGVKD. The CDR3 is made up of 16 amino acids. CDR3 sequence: CAISVGRLSGANVLTF. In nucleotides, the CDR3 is TGTGCCATCAGTGTTGGAAGGCTCTCTGGGGCCAACGTCCTGACTTTC.

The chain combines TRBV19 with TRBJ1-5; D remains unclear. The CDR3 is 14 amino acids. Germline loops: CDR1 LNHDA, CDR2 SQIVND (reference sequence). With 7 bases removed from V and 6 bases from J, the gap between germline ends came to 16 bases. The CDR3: CASTLTGLGQPQHF. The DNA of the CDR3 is TGTGCCAGTACCCTGACCGGGCTCGGTCAGCCCCAGCATTTT.

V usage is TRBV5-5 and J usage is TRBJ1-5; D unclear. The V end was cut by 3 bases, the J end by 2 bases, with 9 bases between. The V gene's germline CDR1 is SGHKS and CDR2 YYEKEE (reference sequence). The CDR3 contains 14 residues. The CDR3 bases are TGTGCCAGCAGCTCTTTATCGGGCAATCAGCCCCAGCATTTT. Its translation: CASSSLSGNQPQHF. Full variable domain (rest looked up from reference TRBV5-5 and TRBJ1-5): DAGVTQSPTHLIKTRGQQVTLRCSPISGHKSVSWYQQVLGQGPQFIFQYYEKEERGRGNFPDRFSARQFPNYSSELNVNALLLGDSALYLCASSSLSGNQPQHFGDGTRLSIL.

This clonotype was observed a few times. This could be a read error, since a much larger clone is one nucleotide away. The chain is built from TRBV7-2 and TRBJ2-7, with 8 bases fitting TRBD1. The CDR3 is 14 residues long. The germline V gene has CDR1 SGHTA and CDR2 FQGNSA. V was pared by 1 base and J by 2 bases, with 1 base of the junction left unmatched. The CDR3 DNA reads TGTGCCAGCAGCTTAGTGGACAGGGCCTACGAGCAGTACTTC. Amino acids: CASSLVDRAYEQYF.

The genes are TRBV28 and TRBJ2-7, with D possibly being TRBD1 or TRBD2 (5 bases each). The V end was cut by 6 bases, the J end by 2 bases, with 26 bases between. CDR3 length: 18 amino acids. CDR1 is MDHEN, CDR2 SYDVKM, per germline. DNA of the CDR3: TGTGCCAGCAGCCTTGGGGGACGCGGTAAACGGGGAACCTACGAGCAGTACTTC. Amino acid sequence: CASSLGGRGKRGTYEQYF.

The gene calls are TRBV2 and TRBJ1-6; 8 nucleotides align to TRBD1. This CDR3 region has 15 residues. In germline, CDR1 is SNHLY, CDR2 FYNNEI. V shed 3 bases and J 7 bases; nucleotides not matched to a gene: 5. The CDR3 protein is CASSEQGQANSPLHF. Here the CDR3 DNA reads TGTGCCAGCAGTGAGCAGGGACAGGCCAATTCACCCCTCCACTTT.

In DNA, the CDR3 is TGTGCCACCCGGCGGGGTGGCAATCAGCCCCAGCATTTT. This encodes CATRRGGNQPQHF. This chain joins TRBV6-2 or TRBV6-3 and TRBJ1-5; D gene unclear. The CDR3 consists of 13 residues. V lost 10 bases and J lost 2, with 12 bases in between. CDR1 is MNHEY and CDR2 is SVGEGT in the germline V gene.

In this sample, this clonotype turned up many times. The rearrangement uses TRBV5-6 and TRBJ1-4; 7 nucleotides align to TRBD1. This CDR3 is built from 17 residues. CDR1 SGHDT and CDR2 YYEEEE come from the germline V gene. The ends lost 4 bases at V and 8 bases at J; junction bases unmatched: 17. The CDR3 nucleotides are TGTGCCAGCAGCGCCGGGCCTCGAGACAGGGAGGAAGAAAAACTGTTTTTT. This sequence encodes CASSAGPRDREEEKLFF.

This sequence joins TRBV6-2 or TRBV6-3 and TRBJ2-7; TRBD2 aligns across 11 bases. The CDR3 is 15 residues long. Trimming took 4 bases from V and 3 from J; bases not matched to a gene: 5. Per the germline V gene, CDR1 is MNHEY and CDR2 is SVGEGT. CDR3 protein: CASSLLAGDVYEQYF. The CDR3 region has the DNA TGTGCCAGCAGTTTACTAGCGGGAGACGTCTACGAGCAGTACTTC.

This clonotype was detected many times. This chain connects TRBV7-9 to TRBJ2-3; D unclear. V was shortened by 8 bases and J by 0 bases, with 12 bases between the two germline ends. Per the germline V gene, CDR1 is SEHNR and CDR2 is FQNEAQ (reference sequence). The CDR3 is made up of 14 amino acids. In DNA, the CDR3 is TGTGCCAGCTCCCGTGAGGCTAGCACAGATACGCAGTATTTT. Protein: CASSREASTDTQYF.

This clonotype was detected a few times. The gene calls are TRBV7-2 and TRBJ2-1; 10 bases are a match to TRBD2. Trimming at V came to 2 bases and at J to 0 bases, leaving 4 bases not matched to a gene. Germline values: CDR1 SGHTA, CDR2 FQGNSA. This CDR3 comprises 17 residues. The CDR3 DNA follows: TGTGCCAGCAGCTTACGTCCTAGCGGGAGCTCCTACAATGAGCAGTTCTTC. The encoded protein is CASSLRPSGSSYNEQFF. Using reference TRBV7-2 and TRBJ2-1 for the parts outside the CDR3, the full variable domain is GAGVSQSPSNKVTEKGKDVELRCDPISGHTALYWYRQSLGQGLEFLIYFQGNSAPDKSGLPSDRFSAERTGGSVSTLTIQRTQQEDSAVYLCASSLRPSGSSYNEQFFGPGTRLTVL.

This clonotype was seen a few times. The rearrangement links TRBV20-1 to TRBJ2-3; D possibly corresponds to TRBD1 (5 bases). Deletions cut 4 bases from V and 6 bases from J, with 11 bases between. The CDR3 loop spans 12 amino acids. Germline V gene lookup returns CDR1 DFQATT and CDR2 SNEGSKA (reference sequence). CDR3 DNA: TGCAGTGCTACCAGGGCCGGGGATACGCAGTATTTT. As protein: CSATRAGDTQYF.

The chain's CDR3 is CASSIRDSPGYQPQHF. In DNA form, the CDR3 reads TGTGCCAGTAGTATCAGGGACAGTCCTGGCTATCAGCCCCAGCATTTT. The chain is built from TRBV19 and TRBJ1-5; the match to TRBD1 covers 7 bases. J lost 5 bases, V lost 3 bases, and 10 bases had no gene match. This CDR3 is built from 16 residues. From germline, CDR1 is LNHDA and CDR2 SQIVND (reference sequence).

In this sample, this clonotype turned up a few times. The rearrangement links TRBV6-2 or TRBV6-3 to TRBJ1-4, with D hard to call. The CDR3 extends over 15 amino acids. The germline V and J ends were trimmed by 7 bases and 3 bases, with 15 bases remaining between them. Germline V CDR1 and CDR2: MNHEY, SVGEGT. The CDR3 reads CASKKPTHPNEKLFF. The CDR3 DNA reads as TGTGCCAGCAAAAAACCGACTCATCCTAATGAAAAACTGTTTTTT.

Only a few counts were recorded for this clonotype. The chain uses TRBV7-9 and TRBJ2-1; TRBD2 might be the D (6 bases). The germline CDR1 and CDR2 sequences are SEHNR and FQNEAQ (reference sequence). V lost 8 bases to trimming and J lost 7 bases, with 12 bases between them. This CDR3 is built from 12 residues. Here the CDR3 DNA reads TGTGCCAGCTGCGGGGCCGAAAATGAGCAGTTCTTC. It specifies CASCGAENEQFF.

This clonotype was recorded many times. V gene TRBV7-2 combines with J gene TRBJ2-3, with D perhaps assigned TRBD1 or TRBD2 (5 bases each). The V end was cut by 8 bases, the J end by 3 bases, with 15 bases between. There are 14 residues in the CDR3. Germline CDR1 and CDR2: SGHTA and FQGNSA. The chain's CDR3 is CASDEGWGTDTQYF. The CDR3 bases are TGTGCCAGCGACGAAGGATGGGGGACAGATACGCAGTATTTT.

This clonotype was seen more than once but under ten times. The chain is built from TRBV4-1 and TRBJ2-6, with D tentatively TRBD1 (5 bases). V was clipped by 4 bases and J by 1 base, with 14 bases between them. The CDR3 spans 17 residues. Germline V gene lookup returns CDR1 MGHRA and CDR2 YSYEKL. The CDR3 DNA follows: TGCGCCAGCAGCCGACAGTCCAGCGTGTCTGGGGCCAACGTCCTGACTTTC. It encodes CASSRQSSVSGANVLTF.

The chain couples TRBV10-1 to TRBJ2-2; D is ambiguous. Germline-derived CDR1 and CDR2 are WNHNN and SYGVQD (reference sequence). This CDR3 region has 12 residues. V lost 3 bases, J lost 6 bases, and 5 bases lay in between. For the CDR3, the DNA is TGCGCCAGCAGTGACCCTGCCGGGGAGCTGTTTTTT. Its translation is CASSDPAGELFF.

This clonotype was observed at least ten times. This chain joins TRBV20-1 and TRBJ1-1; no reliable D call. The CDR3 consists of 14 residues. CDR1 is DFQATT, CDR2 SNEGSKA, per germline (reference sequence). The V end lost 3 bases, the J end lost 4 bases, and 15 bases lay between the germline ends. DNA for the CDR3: TGCAGTGCTAGTGGCCGGGCAGGAGGCACTGAAGCTTTCTTT. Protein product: CSASGRAGGTEAFF.

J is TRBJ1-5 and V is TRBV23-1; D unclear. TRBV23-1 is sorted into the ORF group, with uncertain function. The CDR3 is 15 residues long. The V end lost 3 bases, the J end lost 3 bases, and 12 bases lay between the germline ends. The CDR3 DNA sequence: TGCGCCAGCAGTCACTCGAGCAGAGACAATCAGCCCCAGCATTTT. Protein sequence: CASSHSSRDNQPQHF.

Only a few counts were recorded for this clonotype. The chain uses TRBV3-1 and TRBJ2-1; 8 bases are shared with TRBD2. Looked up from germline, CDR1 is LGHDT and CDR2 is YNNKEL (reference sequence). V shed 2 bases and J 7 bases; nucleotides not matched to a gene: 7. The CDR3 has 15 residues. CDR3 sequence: CASSQTGLVGNEQFF. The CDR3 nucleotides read TGTGCCAGCAGCCAAACGGGACTAGTGGGAAATGAGCAGTTCTTC.

The CDR3 spells CASSARDRGIYEQYF. The CDR3 region has the DNA TGTGCCAGCAGCGCGCGGGACAGGGGAATCTACGAGCAGTACTTC. The rearrangement uses TRBV7-2 and TRBJ2-7; 10 bases map to TRBD1. Germline values: CDR1 SGHTA, CDR2 FQGNSA. This CDR3 has 15 amino acids. V gave up 5 bases and J gave up 3 bases; unmatched junction bases: 7.

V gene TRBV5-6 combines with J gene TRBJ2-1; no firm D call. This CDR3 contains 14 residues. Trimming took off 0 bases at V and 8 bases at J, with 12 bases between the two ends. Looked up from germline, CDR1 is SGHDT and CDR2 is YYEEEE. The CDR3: CASSLGPAGDEQFF. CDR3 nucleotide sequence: TGTGCCAGCAGCTTGGGTCCTGCCGGCGATGAGCAGTTCTTC.

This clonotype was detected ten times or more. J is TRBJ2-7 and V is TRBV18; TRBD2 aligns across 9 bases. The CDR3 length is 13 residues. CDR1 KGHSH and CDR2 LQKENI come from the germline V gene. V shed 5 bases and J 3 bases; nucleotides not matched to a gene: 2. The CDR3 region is CASSSGGNYEQYF. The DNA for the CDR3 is TGTGCCAGCTCAAGCGGGGGGAACTACGAGCAGTACTTC.

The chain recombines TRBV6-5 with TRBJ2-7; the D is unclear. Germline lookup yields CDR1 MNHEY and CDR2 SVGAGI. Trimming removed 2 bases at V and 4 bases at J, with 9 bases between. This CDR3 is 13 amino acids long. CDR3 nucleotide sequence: TGTGCCAGCAGTTACAAGGCCGAATACGAGCAGTACTTC. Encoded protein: CASSYKAEYEQYF.

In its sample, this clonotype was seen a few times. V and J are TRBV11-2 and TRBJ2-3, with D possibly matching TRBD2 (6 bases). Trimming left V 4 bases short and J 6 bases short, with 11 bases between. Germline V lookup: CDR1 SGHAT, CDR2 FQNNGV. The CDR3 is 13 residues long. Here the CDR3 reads CASSYYRGDTQYF. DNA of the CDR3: TGTGCCAGCAGCTACTACCGGGGGGATACGCAGTATTTT.

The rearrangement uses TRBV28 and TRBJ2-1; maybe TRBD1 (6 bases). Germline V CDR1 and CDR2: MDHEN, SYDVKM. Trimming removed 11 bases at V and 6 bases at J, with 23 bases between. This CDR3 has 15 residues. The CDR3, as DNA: TGTGCCTGCACAAATCAGGGGTTCTTGGGCAATGAGCAGTTCTTC. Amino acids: CACTNQGFLGNEQFF.

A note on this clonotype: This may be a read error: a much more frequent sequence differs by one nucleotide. CDR3 coding DNA: TGTGCCAGCAGCCCCAAGGGCCAACTGCTAGCGAAATCAGAGACCCAGTACTTC. This encodes CASSPKGQLLAKSETQYF. J is TRBJ2-5 and V is TRBV7-2; D perhaps matches TRBD2 (6 bases). V was pared by 5 bases and J by 4 bases, with 26 bases between. This CDR3 is 18 amino acids long. Germline V CDR1 and CDR2: SGHTA, FQGNSA. Filled out from reference TRBV7-2 and TRBJ2-5, the complete variable domain reads GAGVSQSPSNKVTEKGKDVELRCDPISGHTALYWYRQSLGQGLEFLIYFQGNSAPDKSGLPSDRFSAERTGGSVSTLTIQRTQQEDSAVYLCASSPKGQLLAKSETQYFGPGTRLLVL.